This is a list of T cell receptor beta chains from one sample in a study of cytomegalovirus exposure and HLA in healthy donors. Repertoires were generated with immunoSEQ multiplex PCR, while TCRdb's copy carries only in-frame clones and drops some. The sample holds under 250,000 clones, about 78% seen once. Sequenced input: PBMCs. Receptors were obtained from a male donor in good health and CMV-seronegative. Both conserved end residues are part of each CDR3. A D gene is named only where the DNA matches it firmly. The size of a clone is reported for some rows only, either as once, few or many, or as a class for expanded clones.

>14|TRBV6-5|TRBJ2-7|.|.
TGTGCCAGCAGTAGTAGGCGGCGCGTCTACGAGCAGTACTTC
CASSSRRRVYEQYF
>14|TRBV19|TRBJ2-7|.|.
TGTGCCAGTAGTATAGGGGCAGGGGACTACGAGCAGTACTTC
CASSIGAGDYEQYF
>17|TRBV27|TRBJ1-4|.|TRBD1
TGTGCCAGCAGTTTAAGGAACAGGGGGATATCTAATGAAAAACTGTTTTTT
CASSLRNRGISNEKLFF
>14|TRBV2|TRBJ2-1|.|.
TGTGCCAGCAATAAGTTCAGCTCCTACAATGAGCAGTTCTTC
CASNKFSSYNEQFF
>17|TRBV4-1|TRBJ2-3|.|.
TGCGCCAGCAGCCAGCCTTTGGGGAAGCGGAAGCGGGATACGCAGTATTTT
CASSQPLGKRKRDTQYF
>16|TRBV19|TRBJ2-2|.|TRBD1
TGTGCCAGTAGTTGGGTAACAGGGGGCGCCGCCGGGGAGCTGTTTTTT
CASSWVTGGAAGELFF
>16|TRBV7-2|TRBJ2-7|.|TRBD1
TGTGCCAGCAGCCCTCAGGACAGGGTTAACTCCTACGAGCAGTACTTC
CASSPQDRVNSYEQYF
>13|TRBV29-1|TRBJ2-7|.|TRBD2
TGCAGCGGAAGCACTAGCGGGAGCTCCGAGCAGTACTTC
CSGSTSGSSEQYF
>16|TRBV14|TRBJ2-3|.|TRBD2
TGTGCCAGCAGCCAAGGACTAGCGGGGCGGGCAGATACGCAGTATTTT
CASSQGLAGRADTQYF
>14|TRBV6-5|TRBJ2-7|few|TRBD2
TGTGCCAGCAGTTACACACGGACTAGCCACGAGCAGTACTTC
CASSYTRTSHEQYF
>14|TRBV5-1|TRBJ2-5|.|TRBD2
TGCGCCAGCAGCTTGGGACTAGCACGGGAGACCCAGTACTTC
CASSLGLARETQYF
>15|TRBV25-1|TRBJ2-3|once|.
TGTGCCAGCAGTGAACAGGGAGGTAGCGCAGATACGCAGTATTTT
CASSEQGGSADTQYF
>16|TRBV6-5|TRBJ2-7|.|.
TGTGCCAGCAGTTACTCGAGCGGGTCCAGCTCCTACGAGCAGTACTTC
CASSYSSGSSSYEQYF
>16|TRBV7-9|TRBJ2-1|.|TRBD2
TGTGCCAGCAGCGAAAATAGCGGGTTCTCCTACAATGAGCAGTTCTTC
CASSENSGFSYNEQFF
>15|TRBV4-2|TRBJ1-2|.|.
TGTGCCAGCAGCCAAAGTCAACAGGATTACTATGGCTACACCTTC
CASSQSQQDYYGYTF
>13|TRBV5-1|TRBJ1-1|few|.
TGCGCCAGCAGCGGAGGGGTGAACACTGAAGCTTTCTTT
CASSGGVNTEAFF
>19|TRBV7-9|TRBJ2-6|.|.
TGTTCCAGCAGCTTTGGGTACAGACGCACTGACTCTGGGGCCAACGTCCTGACTTTC
CSSSFGYRRTDSGANVLTF
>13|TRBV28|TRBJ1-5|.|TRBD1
TGTGCCAGCCGAGACAGGGGGGTCCAGCCCCAGCATTTT
CASRDRGVQPQHF
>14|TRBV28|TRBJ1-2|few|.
TGTGCCAGCAGGGGAGGGGCGATAGTCTATGGCTACACCTTC
CASRGGAIVYGYTF
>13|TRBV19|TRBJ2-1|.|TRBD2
TGTGCCAGTAATCTCGGGAGGGACAATGAGCAGTTCTTC
CASNLGRDNEQFF
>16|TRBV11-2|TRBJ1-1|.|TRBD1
TGTGCCAGCAGCTTAGCTCGGGACAGGGTCAGCACTGAAGCTTTCTTT
CASSLARDRVSTEAFF
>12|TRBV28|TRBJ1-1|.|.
TGTGCCAGCAAAACGCTCCGGGCTGAAGCTTTCTTT
CASKTLRAEAFF
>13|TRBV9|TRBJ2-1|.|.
TGTGCCAGCAGCGTAGAGGTTGGAGTTGAGCAGTTCTTC
CASSVEVGVEQFF
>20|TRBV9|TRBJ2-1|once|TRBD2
TGTGCCAGCAGCGTAGGTGGCGGGAGGACCTTAAACGGGTCCTACAATGAGCAGTTCTTC
CASSVGGGRTLNGSYNEQFF
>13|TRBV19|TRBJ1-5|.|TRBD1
TGTGCCAGTAGTCCACAGGGGGGGCAGCCCCAGCATTTT
CASSPQGGQPQHF
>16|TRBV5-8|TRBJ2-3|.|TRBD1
TGTGCCAGCAGCACTGGACAGGGTCCTAGCACAGATACGCAGTATTTT
CASSTGQGPSTDTQYF
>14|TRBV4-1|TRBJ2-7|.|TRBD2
TGCGCCAGCAGCCTAACTAGCGGGAACTACGAGCAGTACTTC
CASSLTSGNYEQYF
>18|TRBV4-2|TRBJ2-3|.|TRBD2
TGTGCCAGCAGCCAAGTCCTAGCGGGAGGGACTAGCACAGATACGCAGTATTTT
CASSQVLAGGTSTDTQYF
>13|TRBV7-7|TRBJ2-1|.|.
TGTGCCAGCAGCTTAGCCCCCAACAATGAGCAGTTCTTC
CASSLAPNNEQFF
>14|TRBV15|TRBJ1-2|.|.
TGTGCCACCAGCAGAGACAGGGCGCACTATGGCTACACCTTC
CATSRDRAHYGYTF
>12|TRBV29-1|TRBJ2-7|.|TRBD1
TGCAGCGTTGCGGGACAGGGCTACGAGCAGTACTTC
CSVAGQGYEQYF
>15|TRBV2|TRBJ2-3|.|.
TGTGCCAGCCAAGACGGGGTAGCCAGCACAGATACGCAGTATTTT
CASQDGVASTDTQYF